This TCR beta chain was obtained from a study of blood T cell repertoires in COVID-19. Study background: Sites across the United States, Italy and Spain contributed samples from acute and convalescent COVID-19. PBMCs, B-cell-depleted T cells, or T cells provided the cDNA or gDNA that made up the material.

Per the original methods: Quantification of nucleated cells was approximated via reference gene primer amplification. Repertoires were generated with immunoSEQ multiplex PCR, while TCRdb's copy carries only in-frame clones and drops some. V and J calls and clone size follow that table, whereas D and trimming were derived from the DNA. The table shows tens of thousands of clones, with roughly 90% occurring only once. This CDR3 comprises 16 residues. V dropped 6 bases and J dropped 0 bases, with 14 bases sitting between them. In germline, CDR1 is MNHNY, CDR2 SVGAGI (reference sequence). In this sample, this clone turned up a few times.

The sequence derives from a woman aged 80 or over with active COVID-19. Sample: peripheral blood. The V and J genes are TRBV6-6 and TRBJ1-4; D not certain. CDR3 loop: CASRPPLGATNEKLFF. The CDR3 DNA reads TGTGCCAGCAGACCCCCCCTCGGTGCAACTAATGAAAAACTGTTTTTT.